This T cell receptor (beta chain) derives from a study of blood T cell repertoires in COVID-19. Study information: The origin of the acute and convalescent COVID-19 samples was the United States, Italy and Spain.

Deletions cut 10 bases from V and 3 bases from J, with 9 bases between. Germline CDR1 and CDR2: ENHRY and SYGVKD. The CDR3 extends over 11 amino acids. Original processing methods: How many nucleated cells were present was estimated from reference gene primer amplification. Sequencing was performed with immunoSEQ multiplex PCR; in TCRdb, only in-frame clones are kept and a portion is missing. V and J calls and clone size are as listed in that table; D and trimming were resolved from the DNA. The sample has about 220,000 clones; roughly 85% are singletons. The receptor was derived from a woman aged 40-49 years with acute COVID-19. The sample comprised PBMCs or T cells enriched from blood (not recorded which). The genes are TRBV10-3 and TRBJ1-1; D may be TRBD1 (5 bases). The chain's CDR3 is CATGEDTEAFF. Here the CDR3 DNA reads TGTGCCACGGGGGAGGACACTGAAGCTTTCTTT.